This TCR beta chain was profiled in a study of T cell responses to AZD1222 COVID-19 vaccine. Sequencing was performed with immunoSEQ multiplex PCR; in TCRdb, only in-frame clones are kept and a portion is missing. The table records 90,000 to 130,000 clones, around 84% of them present only once. Specimen: peripheral blood, collected on day 0 of AZD1222 vaccination. This sequence originates from an adult in good health.

CDR3 nucleotides: TGCAGCGTTGGGACAGGAATAATCTACGAGCAGTACTTC. Residues: CSVGTGIIYEQYF. The chain couples TRBV29-1 to TRBJ2-7, with 7 bases identical to TRBD1. Germline V gene sequence: CDR1 SQVTM, CDR2 ANQGSEA. This CDR3 spans 13 amino acids. The J segment lost 3 bases and the V segment lost 4 bases, leaving 6 bases of the junction unmatched.